One and the same sample provided the 9 T cell receptor beta chains below, sequenced in a study of blood T cell repertoires in COVID-19. Only in-frame clones appear in the TCRdb table, and some are missing; sequencing was by immunoSEQ multiplex PCR. The table records approximately 100,000 clones, roughly four fifths of them present only once. The sequencing sample was made of peripheral blood. The source is a human donor in a cohort sampled during active COVID-19.

The count of this clone is one. The V and J genes are TRBV19 and TRBJ1-2, with D unclear. Trimming removed 6 bases from V and 8 bases from J, with 19 bases in between. There are 14 residues in the CDR3. Germline CDR1 reads LNHDA; CDR2 reads SQIVND (reference sequence). The CDR3: CASSFGNLGGGYTF. CDR3 bases: TGTGCCAGTAGCTTCGGGAACCTGGGAGGGGGCTACACCTTC. Full variable domain (missing parts from reference TRBV19 and TRBJ1-2): DGGITQSPKYLFRKEGQNVTLSCEQNLNHDAMYWYRQDPGQGLRLIYYSQIVNDFQKGDIAEGYSVSREKKESFPLTVTSAQKNPTAFYLCASSFGNLGGGYTFGSGTRLTVV.

The chain recombines TRBV19 with TRBJ1-4; 7 nucleotides match TRBD1. After removal of 4 bases from V and 4 bases from J, the junction contained 9 bases not matched to a gene. CDR1 LNHDA and CDR2 SQIVND come from the germline V gene (reference sequence). This CDR3 has 16 amino acids. The CDR3 loop is CASSTTHRGGNEKLFF. For the CDR3, the DNA is TGTGCCAGTAGTACCACCCACAGGGGCGGTAATGAAAAACTGTTTTTT.

The chain links TRBV2 to TRBJ2-3; D perhaps matches TRBD2 (5 bases). The germline V gene has CDR1 SNHLY and CDR2 FYNNEI. V shed 3 bases and J shed 6 bases, with 13 bases lying between them. The CDR3 is 14 residues long. CDR3 DNA sequence: TGTGCCAGCAGTGATTGGGGTCGAGGGGATACGCAGTATTTT. Amino acids: CASSDWGRGDTQYF.

This chain connects TRBV2 to TRBJ2-1; 13 positions match TRBD2. J lost 1 base, V lost 7 bases, and 7 bases had no gene match. CDR3 length: 17 amino acids. The germline V gene encodes CDR1 SNHLY and CDR2 FYNNEI. The CDR3 is CASTRTSGRGSYNEQFF. The CDR3 region has the DNA TGTGCCAGCACCAGGACTAGCGGGAGAGGGTCCTACAATGAGCAGTTCTTC.

V is TRBV27 and J is TRBJ1-6; D possibly corresponds to TRBD1 (6 bases). V was shortened by 2 bases and J by 7 bases, with 21 bases between the two germline ends. Germline CDR1 reads MNHEY; CDR2 reads SMNVEV (reference sequence). CDR3 length: 18 residues. CDR3 loop: CASSLVSQLRGGNSPLHF. In DNA form, the CDR3 reads TGTGCCAGCAGTTTAGTATCGCAGCTCAGGGGCGGGAATTCACCCCTCCACTTT.

The chain joins TRBV5-1 to TRBJ1-1; TRBD1 matches at 9 bases. Losses at the gene ends were 3 bases for V and 1 base for J; bases not matched to a gene: 7. CDR3 length: 16 amino acids. The germline CDR1 and CDR2 sequences are SGHRS and YFSETQ. The CDR3 region has the DNA TGCGCCAGCAGCTCACAGGGGGCATACTCGAACACTGAAGCTTTCTTT. Residues: CASSSQGAYSNTEAFF. Based on the CDR3 plus reference TRBV5-1 and TRBJ1-1, the full variable domain is KAGVTQTPRYLIKTRGQQVTLSCSPISGHRSVSWYQQTPGQGLQFLFEYFSETQRNKGNFPGRFSGRQFSNSRSEMNVSTLELGDSALYLCASSSQGAYSNTEAFFGQGTRLTVV.

The V gene is TRBV18, the J gene TRBJ2-4, with 7 bases matching TRBD1. The CDR3 length is 14 residues. V shed 6 bases, J shed 8 bases, and the junction held 10 bases outside the gene matches. From germline, CDR1 is KGHSH and CDR2 LQKENI. In nucleotides, the CDR3 is TGTGCCAGCTCGCCTCCGGGACAGCCAGACATTCAGTACTTC. Protein: CASSPPGQPDIQYF.

This sequence joins TRBV7-2 and TRBJ2-1; TRBD2 agrees at 15 bases. This CDR3 has 17 residues. Germline V gene sequence: CDR1 SGHTA, CDR2 FQGNSA. The V and J ends lost 4 bases and 9 bases, in that order; junction bases with no gene match: 10. Written as DNA, the CDR3 is TGTGCCAGCAGCTCCCAACCGGGACTAGCGGGGGGCATTGAGCAGTTCTTC. This sequence encodes CASSSQPGLAGGIEQFF.

This chain joins TRBV28 and TRBJ1-1, with D uncertain. V was trimmed by 7 bases and J by 9 bases, leaving 9 bases between them. This CDR3 comprises 10 residues. CDR1 is MDHEN, CDR2 SYDVKM, per germline. The CDR3 DNA reads as TGTGCCAGCACCGAGGGTCAAGCTTTCTTT. Encoded protein: CASTEGQAFF.